This TCR beta chain was captured by sequencing in a study of monozygotic twins with inflammatory bowel disease. Regarding the study as a whole: It was in IBD patients that TCRbeta diversity (inverse Simpson) was lower than in healthy co-twins. Distinguishing T cell subtypes was not possible.

Via template switching, UMIs carrying a 6-nucleotide sample barcode were introduced. TCRdb re-called the 5' RACE reads and shows each CDR3 protein once, DNA omitted. The repertoire table contains about 380,000 distinct CDR3 sequences. For this clonotype: Its antigen is still unknown.

The CDR3 runs 16 residues. Per the germline V gene, CDR1 is KGHSH and CDR2 is LQKENI. The clonotype comes from a human donor with ulcerative colitis or Crohn's disease, or a healthy co-twin of an affected twin (not recorded which). The V call is TRBV18, the J call TRBJ2-6; TCRdb lists TRBD2, though no DNA is available to test this call. The specimen sequenced was blood. CDR3 sequence reads: CASSTRRGSGANVLTF.